Listed below are T cell receptor beta chains from one sample, sequenced in a study of cytomegalovirus exposure and HLA in healthy donors. TCRdb's table, derived via immunoSEQ multiplex PCR, lists solely in-frame clones and lacks some. The repertoire holds under 200,000 clones, with approximately 71% as singletons. The sequenced material came from PBMCs. The receptors come from a male donor in good health and CMV-seronegative. CDR3s include the opening cysteine and the closing phenylalanine or tryptophan. The D gene is left open where the match is weak. Clone sizes are given selectively: once, few, many, or a class where the clone is expanded.

>TRBJ2-1|-|TRBD1|TRBV9
CASSGARGPNEQFF
TGTGCCAGCAGTGGGGCCAGGGGGCCGAATGAGCAGTTCTTC
>TRBJ2-2|-|TRBD2|TRBV9
CASSVVGGANTGELFF
TGTGCCAGCAGCGTAGTTGGGGGGGCGAACACCGGGGAGCTGTTTTTT
>TRBJ2-7|once|TRBD2|TRBV29-1
CSVPGLGYEQYF
TGCAGCGTACCGGGACTAGGATACGAGCAGTACTTC
>TRBJ1-2|-|-|TRBV7-2
CASSSLDSEGYTF
TGTGCCAGCAGCTCCCTTGACAGCGAAGGCTACACCTTC
>TRBJ1-2|-|-|TRBV14
CASSQSTGKNGYTF
TGTGCCAGCAGCCAATCAACGGGGAAAAATGGCTACACCTTC
>TRBJ1-2|-|-|TRBV9
CASSSEVSGVGKDGYTF
TGTGCCAGCAGCTCCGAGGTGTCAGGGGTTGGTAAAGATGGCTACACCTTC
>TRBJ2-7|-|TRBD2|TRBV6-6
CASSDSGSEYEQYF
TGTGCCAGCAGCGATAGCGGGAGTGAATACGAGCAGTACTTC
>TRBJ1-5|once|-|TRBV29-1
CSVGGGGSNQPQHF
TGCAGCGTGGGGGGAGGGGGGAGCAATCAGCCCCAGCATTTT
>TRBJ1-5|-|-|TRBV2
CASSADTGKGQPQHF
TGTGCCAGCAGTGCCGATACAGGGAAGGGGCAGCCCCAGCATTTT
>TRBJ2-3|-|-|TRBV2
CASTLDGSTDTQYF
TGTGCCAGCACCCTAGACGGCTCCACAGATACGCAGTATTTT
>TRBJ2-5|-|TRBD2|TRBV29-1
CSAGTSGETQYF
TGCAGCGCTGGGACTAGCGGAGAGACCCAGTACTTC
>TRBJ1-1|-|-|TRBV9
CASSTMGNTEAFF
TGTGCCAGCAGCACTATGGGGAACACTGAAGCTTTCTTT
>TRBJ2-3|-|TRBD2|TRBV27
CASSQGLAGFTDTQYF
TGTGCCAGCAGCCAGGGACTAGCGGGATTCACAGATACGCAGTATTTT
>TRBJ1-5|-|-|TRBV19
CASEGGRGDQPQHF
TGTGCCAGTGAAGGGGGTCGAGGAGATCAGCCCCAGCATTTT
>TRBJ2-2|-|TRBD1|TRBV11-2
CASSYGTGGPGELFF
TGTGCCAGCAGCTACGGGACAGGGGGCCCCGGGGAGCTGTTTTTT
>TRBJ2-1|-|TRBD1|TRBV6-5
CASSYGRGTQFF
TGTGCCAGCAGTTACGGCAGGGGGACGCAGTTCTTC
>TRBJ2-5|-|-|TRBV21-1
CASSSTSGGAETQYF
TGTGCCAGCAGCTCGACTAGCGGGGGGGCAGAGACCCAGTACTTC
>TRBJ2-3|-|TRBD2|TRBV27
CASSRLAGDTDTQYF
TGTGCCAGCAGTAGACTAGCGGGGGACACAGATACGCAGTATTTT
>TRBJ1-5|-|-|TRBV11-2
CASSPAGRYSNQPQHF
TGTGCCAGCAGCCCGGCAGGCCGGTATAGCAATCAGCCCCAGCATTTT
>TRBJ2-1|-|TRBD2|TRBV30
CAWSVLARSPGGYNEQFF
TGTGCCTGGAGTGTACTGGCTCGCTCGCCGGGGGGTTACAATGAGCAGTTCTTC
>TRBJ2-3|-|-|TRBV4-3
CASSPGVGTDTQYF
TGCGCCAGCAGCCCCGGGGTAGGCACAGATACGCAGTATTTT
>TRBJ2-1|once|TRBD2|TRBV11-2
CASSPTSSGGGGEQFF
TGTGCCAGCAGCCCAACTTCTAGCGGGGGGGGAGGTGAGCAGTTCTTC
>TRBJ1-1|-|-|TRBV14
CASSHGGFMNTEAFF
TGTGCCAGCAGCCACGGGGGATTCATGAACACTGAAGCTTTCTTT
>TRBJ1-1|few|TRBD1|TRBV6-6
CASSRPGTGSPEAFF
TGTGCCAGCAGTCGTCCCGGGACAGGGTCCCCCGAAGCTTTCTTT
>TRBJ2-7|-|TRBD1|TRBV19
CASSIAPGQVSYEQYF
TGTGCCAGTAGTATAGCCCCGGGACAGGTATCCTACGAGCAGTACTTC
>TRBJ1-2|-|TRBD1|TRBV5-6
CASSLATGTGHYGYTF
TGTGCCAGCAGCTTGGCAACCGGGACAGGGCACTATGGCTACACCTTC
>TRBJ1-1|-|-|TRBV5-1
CASSLDTSTGTAFF
TGCGCCAGCAGCTTGGACACTTCTACAGGGACCGCTTTCTTT
>TRBJ2-7|-|TRBD1|TRBV5-4
CASSRGQTTYEQYF
TGTGCCAGCAGTAGGGGACAGACAACCTACGAGCAGTACTTC
>TRBJ1-3|-|TRBD1|TRBV4-3
CASSQARGTVGNTIYF
TGCGCCAGCAGCCAAGCCCGCGGGACAGTAGGAAACACCATATATTTT
>TRBJ2-3|once|TRBD1|TRBV12-5
CASASGQGFNTDTQYF
TGTGCTAGTGCCTCGGGACAGGGTTTTAACACAGATACGCAGTATTTT
>TRBJ2-7|-|-|TRBV7-2
CASSSPYEQYF
TGTGCCAGCAGCTCCCCTTACGAGCAGTACTTC
>TRBJ2-7|-|TRBD2|TRBV4-2
CASSQDGTTTYEQYF
TGTGCCAGCAGCCAAGATGGGACTACTACCTACGAGCAGTACTTC
>TRBJ2-1|-|TRBD2|TRBV10-2
CASSSGIWNEQFF
TGCGCCAGCAGTAGCGGGATTTGGAATGAGCAGTTCTTC
>TRBJ2-5|once|TRBD1|TRBV19
CASHGTGRQETQYF
TGTGCCAGTCACGGGACAGGAAGACAGGAGACCCAGTACTTC
>TRBJ2-7|few|-|TRBV29-1
CSAGSGVYEQYF
TGCAGCGCTGGGTCAGGGGTCTACGAGCAGTACTTC
>TRBJ2-1|few|-|TRBV5-8
CASRGGVISYNEQFF
TGTGCCAGCAGAGGGGGGGTCATATCCTACAATGAGCAGTTCTTC
>TRBJ2-2|-|-|TRBV6-5
CASSLGHNTGELFF
TGTGCCAGCAGTTTGGGACACAACACCGGGGAGCTGTTTTTT
>TRBJ1-1|-|TRBD1|TRBV6-6
CASRPTTGMNTEAFF
TGTGCCAGCAGACCCACGACAGGGATGAACACTGAAGCTTTCTTT
>TRBJ2-7|-|TRBD2|TRBV4-2
CASSQDIPGGTSGGASSYEQYF
TGTGCCAGCAGCCAAGATATTCCGGGGGGAACTAGCGGGGGCGCCAGCTCCTACGAGCAGTACTTC
>TRBJ1-1|-|-|TRBV13
CASSEGNTEAFF
TGTGCCAGCAGCGAGGGAAACACTGAAGCTTTCTTT
>TRBJ1-2|-|-|TRBV29-1
CSGDEDGYTF
TGCAGCGGCGACGAGGATGGCTACACCTTC
>TRBJ1-2|-|TRBD1|TRBV29-1
CSAPGGQGRDYGYTF
TGCAGCGCCCCGGGGGGACAGGGGAGGGACTATGGCTACACCTTC
>TRBJ1-1|-|-|TRBV6-5
CASSWQRNTEAFF
TGTGCCAGCAGTTGGCAACGGAACACTGAAGCTTTCTTT
>TRBJ1-5|-|-|TRBV30
CAWSLLQQPQHF
TGTGCCTGGAGTCTTTTGCAGCAGCCCCAGCATTTT
>TRBJ2-5|-|TRBD1|TRBV7-8
CASSRRTGEETQYF
TGTGCCAGCAGCAGGAGGACAGGGGAAGAGACCCAGTACTTC
>TRBJ2-1|-|TRBD2|TRBV5-1
CASSAGLAGVNEQFF
TGCGCCAGCAGCGCGGGACTAGCGGGAGTAAATGAGCAGTTCTTC
>TRBJ2-7|-|-|TRBV12-1
CASSSTVAGGTLISSYEQYF
-
>TRBJ1-5|-|-|TRBV6-1
CASRLQGIGNQPQHF
TGTGCCAGCAGGTTACAGGGTATAGGGAATCAGCCCCAGCATTTT
>TRBJ2-1|-|-|TRBV6-5
CASSLRTLDEQFF
TGTGCCAGCAGTCTGCGTACCCTCGATGAGCAGTTCTTC
>TRBJ1-2|-|-|TRBV23-1
CASSQRGSGYGYTF
TGCGCCAGCAGTCAAAGGGGGAGTGGCTATGGCTACACCTTC
>TRBJ1-4|few|-|TRBV19
CASSGIATNEKLFF
TGTGCCAGTAGCGGGATTGCAACTAATGAAAAACTGTTTTTT
>TRBJ2-1|-|TRBD2|TRBV7-2
CASSFTSGENEQFF
TGTGCCAGCAGCTTCACTAGCGGGGAGAATGAGCAGTTCTTC
>TRBJ1-4|-|TRBD1|TRBV7-9
CASSSGQGFEKLFF
TGTGCCAGCAGCTCGGGACAGGGATTTGAAAAACTGTTTTTT